The 15 T cell receptor beta chains reported below all come from one sample, sequenced in a study of early T cells in non-severe SARS-CoV-2 infection. TCRdb re-derived calls from the 5' RACE reads in MiXCR, one entry per CDR3 protein. The table includes over 80,000 distinct CDR3 sequences, around 14% detected once. What was sequenced was whole blood. The receptors were sampled from an adult who was a healthcare worker with PCR-confirmed SARS-CoV-2 infection or an uninfected control (not recorded which).

This clonotype was observed at least ten times. The CDR3 here is CASRTSGRQDTQYF. DNA for the CDR3: TGTGCCAGCAGGACTAGCGGGCGGCAGGATACGCAGTATTTT. This sequence joins TRBV6-6 and TRBJ2-3; TRBD2 matches 10 bases. This CDR3 is built from 14 residues. V dropped 6 bases and J dropped 6; count of bases not matched to a gene: 6. Germline V CDR1 and CDR2: MNHNY, SVGAGI (reference sequence).

Only a few counts were recorded for this clonotype. The V and J genes are TRBV3-1 and TRBJ1-2; 11 bases fit TRBD1. The CDR3 length is 18 residues. J was trimmed by 5 bases and V by 3 bases; bases with no gene match: 14. Germline V gene data show CDR1 as LGHDT and CDR2 as YNNKEL (reference sequence). Here the CDR3 reads CASSQAGQGAQAGYGYTF. CDR3 DNA sequence: TGTGCCAGCAGCCAGGCCGGACAGGGGGCGCAGGCAGGGTATGGCTACACCTTC.

This clonotype has at least ten counts. The gene calls are TRBV6-4 and TRBJ2-1; possibly TRBD1 or TRBD2 for D (5 bases each). V was trimmed by 3 bases and J by 1 base, leaving 10 bases between them. This CDR3 is 15 amino acids long. The germline V gene encodes CDR1 MRHNA and CDR2 SNTAGT. CDR3 nucleotide sequence: TGTGCCAGCAGTGAGAGGGGAGATTCCTACAATGAGCAGTTCTTC. Its translation is CASSERGDSYNEQFF.

This clonotype appeared a few times. The J gene is TRBJ1-1, the V gene TRBV29-1; D unclear. V was shortened by 3 bases and J by 5 bases, with 7 bases between the two germline ends. Germline V lookup: CDR1 SQVTM, CDR2 ANQGSEA. This CDR3 is 11 amino acids long. The CDR3 nucleotides read TGCAGCGTTGAGCGGGAAACTGAAGCTTTCTTT. Translation gives CSVERETEAFF.

This clonotype was observed many times. The CDR3 reads CASSPASSYNSPLHF. The CDR3 nucleotides are TGTGCCAGCAGCCCAGCGAGCTCCTATAATTCACCCCTCCACTTT. The V gene is TRBV28, the J gene TRBJ1-6; no firm D call. V lost 6 bases and J 0 bases, leaving 9 bases between the germline ends. Germline CDR1 MDHEN, CDR2 SYDVKM. The CDR3 totals 15 residues.

The chain combines TRBV3-1 with TRBJ2-7; TRBD1 matches at 8 bases. This CDR3 spans 14 amino acids. Germline V CDR1 and CDR2: LGHDT, YNNKEL (reference sequence). The V segment lost 1 base and the J segment 5 bases; nucleotides outside the gene matches: 4. The CDR3 here is CASSQAAGGNEQYF. CDR3 sequence (DNA): TGTGCCAGCAGCCAAGCCGCAGGGGGCAACGAGCAGTACTTC.

This clonotype was counted at least ten times. The V and J genes are TRBV9 and TRBJ1-2; D ambiguous. Per the germline V gene, CDR1 is SGDLS and CDR2 is YYNGEE. Trimming cost V 2 bases and J 8 bases, with 16 bases left between them. CDR3 length: 14 residues. In nucleotides, the CDR3 is TGTGCCAGCAGCGTTGGCGGGATCCCGGGGGGCTACACCTTC. Its translation: CASSVGGIPGGYTF.

This clonotype was seen many times. The V gene is TRBV20-1, the J gene TRBJ2-1; no clear D gene. Germline CDR1 is DFQATT and CDR2 is SNEGSKA (reference sequence). V lost 4 bases and J lost 4, with 5 bases in between. The CDR3 spans 11 residues. The CDR3 is CSAIQYNEQFF. The CDR3 region has the DNA TGCAGTGCTATCCAATACAATGAGCAGTTCTTC.

V gene TRBV9 combines with J gene TRBJ2-1; TRBD2 aligns across 14 bases. This CDR3 has 15 amino acids. The V gene's germline CDR1 is SGDLS and CDR2 YYNGEE. V lost 4 bases to trimming and J lost 8 bases; unmatched junction nucleotides: 5. CDR3 amino acids: CASSSTGLAGDEQFF. Written as DNA, the CDR3 is TGTGCCAGCAGCTCGACGGGACTAGCGGGGGATGAGCAGTTCTTC. Using reference TRBV9 and TRBJ2-1 for the parts outside the CDR3, the full variable domain is DSGVTQTPKHLITATGQRVTLRCSPRSGDLSVYWYQQSLDQGLQFLIQYYNGEERAKGNILERFSAQQFPDLHSELNLSSLELGDSALYFCASSSTGLAGDEQFFGPGTRLTVL.

This clonotype has more than one count but fewer than ten. The chain recombines TRBV14 with TRBJ2-1; no definite D call. The germline gives CDR1 SGHDN, CDR2 FVKESK. There are 12 residues in the CDR3. V was pared by 4 bases and J by 6 bases, with 7 bases between. The chain's CDR3 is CASSRWRNEQFF. The CDR3 region has the DNA TGTGCCAGCAGCCGATGGCGCAATGAGCAGTTCTTC.

V gene TRBV19 combines with J gene TRBJ2-3, with D maybe TRBD1 (6 bases). Germline lookup yields CDR1 LNHDA and CDR2 SQIVND (reference sequence). This CDR3 is built from 14 residues. V was cut by 1 base and J by 9 bases, with 14 bases left in between. The CDR3 nucleotides read TGTGCCAGTAGTATAGTCACAGGGTCGGAGACGCAGTATTTT. Its translation is CASSIVTGSETQYF. The full variable domain, completed using reference TRBV19 and TRBJ2-3, is DGGITQSPKYLFRKEGQNVTLSCEQNLNHDAMYWYRQDPGQGLRLIYYSQIVNDFQKGDIAEGYSVSREKKESFPLTVTSAQKNPTAFYLCASSIVTGSETQYFGPGTRLTVL.

The chain links TRBV5-1 to TRBJ1-1; unclear D gene. Looked up from germline, CDR1 is SGHRS and CDR2 is YFSETQ. V gave up 1 base and J gave up 3 bases, with 13 bases separating them. The CDR3 has 15 residues. This CDR3 is CASSLSINGDTEAFF. CDR3 nucleotides: TGCGCCAGCAGCTTGTCGATCAACGGCGACACTGAAGCTTTCTTT.

In its sample, this clonotype was seen many times. The gene calls are TRBV7-8 and TRBJ2-7; TRBD1 matches at 10 bases. This CDR3 has 16 amino acids. The V gene end was trimmed by 5 bases and the J gene end by 0 bases; junction bases not matched to a gene: 7. Germline lookup yields CDR1 SGHVS and CDR2 FQNEAQ. CDR3 protein: CASSAGTGVLSYEQYF. The CDR3 DNA reads as TGTGCCAGCAGCGCCGGGACAGGGGTACTCTCCTACGAGCAGTACTTC.

V is TRBV5-1 and J is TRBJ1-2; 9 bases fit TRBD1. There are 18 residues in the CDR3. The J segment lost 4 bases and the V segment lost 0 bases, leaving 13 bases of the junction unmatched. Germline loops: CDR1 SGHRS, CDR2 YFSETQ. CDR3 amino acids: CASSLAQSTGGDGYGYTF. CDR3 DNA sequence: TGCGCCAGCAGCTTGGCCCAGTCCACAGGGGGCGATGGCTATGGCTACACCTTC.

The V call is TRBV7-9, the J call TRBJ2-7; D unresolved. The CDR3 covers 14 residues. Deletions cut 5 bases from V and 5 bases from J, with 16 bases between. Per germline, CDR1 SEHNR and CDR2 FQNEAQ (reference sequence). The CDR3 loop is CASSLDGTYDEQYF. The CDR3, as DNA: TGTGCCAGCAGCCTCGATGGTACCTACGACGAGCAGTACTTC.